Sequencing of this T cell receptor beta chain was carried out in a study of blood T cells in healthy people across ages. Together with a sample-barcoded 5' primer, a J-beta primer mix was included in a second PCR lasting about 7 to 11 cycles. TCRdb used MiXCR to reprocess the 5' RACE reads, holding one entry per CDR3 protein. Of some 1.5 million distinct CDR3 sequences in the sample, 28% were seen once. This CDR3 contains 17 residues. V was clipped by 7 bases and J by 9 bases, with 28 bases between them. Germline V gene data show CDR1 as MNHEY and CDR2 as SVGEGT. Each individual donor underwent a draw of ten milliliters of peripheral blood. Whole-study findings and limits: In older individuals, TCR beta diversity per million T cells was lower, falling roughly linearly with age.

In its sample, this clonotype was seen a few times. Its target is unknown. The sequence came from a woman aged 25 to 39 in good health. This rearrangement joins TRBV6-2 or TRBV6-3 to TRBJ2-1; possible D gene TRBD1, 6 bases. The sample consisted of blood. The DNA for the CDR3 is TGTGCCAGCACCAACTCTCCTGGGACATCTACCCGCATTGAGCAGTTCTTC. Its protein is CASTNSPGTSTRIEQFF.